This T cell receptor beta chain appears in the sequencing data of a study of T-cell reconstitution after alpha-beta-depleted transplantation in children. Study-wide points: Where some patients showed high TCRbeta diversity at day 60, it came from recipient T cells and thymic progenitors that had survived. It was reported that alpha-beta T cells came from several hundred expanded graft clones (about two months after transplant). After one year, T-cell counts and TCRbeta diversity mostly came from new T cells.

On this clonotype itself: Its cognate antigen is unknown.

Preparing the TCRbeta library involved the use of unique molecular identifiers. TCRdb redid the calling of the PCR reads with MiXCR, one entry per CDR3 protein. The sample records 700,000 or so distinct CDR3 sequences, 13% being singletons. Source: PBMCs, taken before TCRalphabeta/CD19-depleted stem cell transplant. This receptor was identified in a girl aged 2 to 9 with congenital amegakaryocytic thrombocytopenia, due to receive a stem cell transplant.

The CDR3 sequence is CASSLRPGGLADYNEQFF. The CDR3 DNA reads TGTGCCAGCAGCCTAAGGCCAGGGGGACTAGCGGACTACAATGAGCAGTTCTTC. This chain connects TRBV4-2 to TRBJ2-1, with TRBD2 matching over 11 bases. The ends lost 4 bases at V and 3 bases at J; junction bases unmatched: 11. CDR1 is LGHNA, CDR2 YNFKEQ, per germline. The CDR3 consists of 18 residues.